A single sample gave rise to the 18 T cell receptor beta chains below, sequenced in a study of blood T cell repertoires in COVID-19. Some clones are missing from TCRdb's copy, which holds only in-frame ones; the method was immunoSEQ multiplex PCR. The sample contains around 200,000 clones, roughly four fifths of which appear only once. The sample was peripheral blood. Every receptor here comes from a woman between 35 and 50 years old with acute or convalescent COVID-19.

The CDR3 coding sequence is TGTGCCACCAAAAAGCCGGGACACTCTCAAGAGACCCAGTACTTC. Protein sequence: CATKKPGHSQETQYF. The chain couples TRBV5-4 to TRBJ2-5, with D tentatively TRBD1 (6 bases). V gave up 9 bases and J gave up 2 bases, with 20 bases separating them. The CDR3 contains 15 residues. Per germline, CDR1 SGHNT and CDR2 YYREEE (reference sequence).

The CDR3 DNA follows: TGTGCCAGCAGCTTTACAGGGGGCGCTGGGGAAGCTTTCTTT. It specifies CASSFTGGAGEAFF. The rearrangement joins TRBV7-2 to TRBJ1-1; the match to TRBD1 covers 9 bases. V was clipped by 3 bases and J by 8 bases; unmatched bases: 7. CDR3 size: 14 residues. Germline assignment: CDR1 SGHTA and CDR2 FQGNSA.

Here the CDR3 reads CASSPISGRGTDTQYF. In DNA, the CDR3 is TGTGCCAGCTCACCAATATCAGGGCGTGGCACAGATACGCAGTATTTT. The chain has TRBV18 and TRBJ2-3; maybe TRBD1 (5 bases). V shed 2 bases and J shed 1 base, with 13 bases lying between them. CDR3 length: 16 residues. The V gene's germline CDR1 is KGHSH and CDR2 LQKENI.

The chain joins TRBV6-5 to TRBJ1-4, with TRBD1 matching 9 bases. The V gene's germline CDR1 is MNHEY and CDR2 SVGAGI. Trimming removed 3 bases from V and 6 bases from J; junction bases left unmatched: 2. This CDR3 region has 14 residues. The CDR3 sequence: CASSYGQGYEKLFF. CDR3 coding DNA: TGTGCCAGCAGTTATGGACAGGGGTATGAAAAACTGTTTTTT.

The chain carries TRBV29-1 and TRBJ2-2; possible D gene TRBD2, 5 bases. The CDR3 spans 17 residues. Germline V gene sequence: CDR1 SQVTM, CDR2 ANQGSEA. Between the trimmed V and J ends, which lost 1 base and 1 base, there was a span of 16 bases. Here the CDR3 DNA reads TGCAGCGTTGAAGGCTCACCGCGCCGGGGGAACACCGGGGAGCTGTTTTTT. It is translated as CSVEGSPRRGNTGELFF.

The chain uses TRBV5-1 and TRBJ1-3, with TRBD1 matching 7 bases. V shed 4 bases, J shed 0 bases, and the junction held 4 bases outside the gene matches. The CDR3 covers 15 residues. Germline V lookup: CDR1 SGHRS, CDR2 YFSETQ. CDR3 nucleotide sequence: TGCGCCAGCAGCGGGGGACAGATCTCTGGAAACACCATATATTTT. Amino acids: CASSGGQISGNTIYF. Looking up the rest from reference TRBV5-1 and TRBJ1-3 gives the full variable domain: KAGVTQTPRYLIKTRGQQVTLSCSPISGHRSVSWYQQTPGQGLQFLFEYFSETQRNKGNFPGRFSGRQFSNSRSEMNVSTLELGDSALYLCASSGGQISGNTIYFGEGSWLTVV.

The V and J genes are TRBV28 and TRBJ2-7; the D gene is possibly TRBD2 (5 bases). Trimming took off 6 bases at V and 9 bases at J, with 24 bases between the two ends. CDR3 length: 15 residues. The germline V gene encodes CDR1 MDHEN and CDR2 SYDVKM. This CDR3 is CASSSVRGSHDGQYF. CDR3 sequence (DNA): TGTGCCAGCAGCTCGGTTAGAGGGAGCCATGATGGGCAGTACTTC.

The chain employs TRBV28 and TRBJ1-4; possible D gene TRBD1, 5 bases. Germline V lookup: CDR1 MDHEN, CDR2 SYDVKM. V was clipped by 4 bases and J by 7 bases, with 22 bases between them. The CDR3 spans 17 residues. CDR3 sequence: CASSSRPGTRDFEKLFF. The CDR3 DNA reads as TGTGCCAGCAGTTCACGTCCCGGGACTAGAGATTTTGAAAAACTGTTTTTT.

This chain links TRBV28 with TRBJ2-7, with D maybe TRBD1 (5 bases). This CDR3 spans 14 amino acids. Germline V gene data show CDR1 as MDHEN and CDR2 as SYDVKM. Trimming shortened V by 6 bases and J by 1 base, and 13 bases separated the two germline ends. The chain's CDR3 is CASSTTGFSYEQYF. Written as DNA, the CDR3 is TGTGCCAGCAGCACAACAGGCTTTTCCTACGAGCAGTACTTC.

J is TRBJ2-5 and V is TRBV27; 10 nucleotides agree with TRBD2. CDR1 MNHEY and CDR2 SMNVEV come from the germline V gene (reference sequence). This CDR3 comprises 15 residues. Trimming took 6 bases from V and 2 from J; bases not matched to a gene: 6. The CDR3 DNA reads as TGTGCCAGCAGGCCAGCGGGAGGGCCTCAAGAGACCCAGTACTTC. This encodes CASRPAGGPQETQYF.

The rearrangement uses TRBV19 and TRBJ2-2; 8 bases line up with TRBD1. V dropped 8 bases and J dropped 5; count of bases not matched to a gene: 13. CDR1 is LNHDA, CDR2 SQIVND, per germline (reference sequence). This CDR3 region has 16 residues. The CDR3 nucleotides are TGTGCCAGTCGAGTCCAACAGGGGGTGGGGACCGGGGAGCTGTTTTTT. Translating gives CASRVQQGVGTGELFF. The full variable domain, with the rest looked up from reference TRBV19 and TRBJ2-2, is DGGITQSPKYLFRKEGQNVTLSCEQNLNHDAMYWYRQDPGQGLRLIYYSQIVNDFQKGDIAEGYSVSREKKESFPLTVTSAQKNPTAFYLCASRVQQGVGTGELFFGEGSRLTVL.

This clone came up once. V and J are TRBV10-2 and TRBJ2-1; D gene ambiguous. The CDR3 loop spans 11 amino acids. V lost 6 bases, J lost 6 bases, and 6 bases lay in between. Germline CDR1 WSHSY, CDR2 SAAADI. CDR3 protein: CASRQANEQFF. CDR3 in DNA: TGCGCCAGCAGGCAAGCCAATGAGCAGTTCTTC.

A word on this clone: This CDR3 is also generated by other DNA sequences in the sample. The chain couples TRBV7-2 to TRBJ1-2, with D tentatively TRBD1 (5 bases). Germline CDR1 SGHTA, CDR2 FQGNSA. CDR3 length: 13 residues. The ends were cut back, 5 bases at V and 2 bases at J, with 9 bases in the middle. CDR3 coding DNA: TGTGCCAGCAGCCCCGACAGAAACTATGGCTACACCTTC. Translating it yields CASSPDRNYGYTF.

The V gene is TRBV7-2, the J gene TRBJ2-5; 12 bases map to TRBD2. The V segment lost 5 bases and the J segment 4 bases; nucleotides outside the gene matches: 8. This CDR3 is 16 amino acids long. The germline CDR1 and CDR2 sequences are SGHTA and FQGNSA. The CDR3 sequence: CASSRRASGRGETQYF. The DNA for the CDR3 is TGTGCCAGCAGCCGCCGGGCTAGCGGGAGGGGAGAGACCCAGTACTTC.

This chain links TRBV3-1 (or the pseudogene TRBV3-2) with TRBJ2-3; D is possibly TRBD2 (5 bases). Germline V CDR1 and CDR2: LGHDT, YNNKEL (reference sequence). CDR3 length equals 13 residues. Trimming left V 0 bases short and J 8 bases short, with 9 bases between. CDR3 residues: CASSQEFGVTQYF. DNA for the CDR3: TGTGCCAGCAGCCAAGAGTTCGGGGTTACGCAGTATTTT.

The chain is built from TRBV5-1 and TRBJ2-5; 8 bases match TRBD1. The CDR3 spans 14 residues. The germline V gene encodes CDR1 SGHRS and CDR2 YFSETQ. Losses at the gene ends were 3 bases for V and 4 bases for J; bases not matched to a gene: 5. CDR3 amino acids: CASSYGQGAETQYF. In DNA, the CDR3 is TGCGCCAGCAGCTATGGACAGGGTGCAGAGACCCAGTACTTC.

J is TRBJ2-5 and V is TRBV30, with 8 positions matching TRBD1. CDR1 is GTSNPN, CDR2 SVGIG, per germline (reference sequence). CDR3 size: 14 residues. J gave up 2 bases and V 5 bases, and 7 bases lay outside the gene matches. The CDR3 DNA reads as TGTGCCTGGGACAGGGGTATCAATCAAGAGACCCAGTACTTC. Its protein product is CAWDRGINQETQYF.

The chain uses TRBV3-1 (or the pseudogene TRBV3-2) and TRBJ1-5; the match to TRBD1 covers 9 bases. The CDR3 is 13 amino acids. J was trimmed by 7 bases and V by 5 bases; bases with no gene match: 3. Looked up from germline, CDR1 is LGHDT and CDR2 is YNNKEL (reference sequence). CDR3 in DNA: TGTGCCAGCAGCGGGACAGGGACACAGCCCCAGCATTTT. Residues: CASSGTGTQPQHF.